This T cell receptor (beta chain) was sequenced during a study of type 1 and type 2 diabetes patients (TCRdb year 2016). About the investigation overall: Ten or so type 1 diabetes patients, a few type 2 diabetes patients and roughly six nondiabetic controls were recruited in China to form the cohort. When roughly 20-cycle amplification was compared with approximately 25-cycle amplification, V gene usage looked similar, suggesting that primer efficiencies were similar and PCR bias was random. Altogether, approximately 19 million paired-end reads were produced across the whole study. TCRbeta repertoires were profiled by high-throughput sequencing in the study to compare type 1 diabetes, type 2 diabetes and nondiabetic individuals. Throughout the study, CD4 or CD8 MicroBeads on MACS columns were used to positively select CD4+ and CD8+ T cells from PBMCs. The TCRbeta libraries underwent paired-end sequencing on Illumina HiSeq 2000 or MiSeq instruments. Type 2 diabetes patients were included as a disease comparison group for the type 1 diabetes patients. Overall study results and their limits: Type 2 diabetes patients had few highly-expanded CD4+ clones, median one, accounting for a median roughly 4% of reads. High diversity was shown by type 2 diabetes repertoires, and the diversity was significantly greater than that of type 1 diabetes repertoires in both CD4+ and CD8+ T cells. V and J gene usage patterns of type 2 diabetes and control samples were highly correlated, averaging about 0.97 between samples. Age and gender were not matched between study groups, possibly biasing interpretation. Only a limited number of T2D and control samples were sequenced, so some T1D-only HECs might also appear in more T2D or control samples.

The sequencer was an Illumina MiSeq. For TCRbeta CDR3 amplification, the template was genomic DNA taken from the sorted T cell subsets. The TCRbeta CDR3 region was amplified by multiplex PCR using 30 forward and 13 reverse primers. PCR products were purified with AMPure XP beads, then indices and adaptors were added in a second approximately 26-cycle PCR. Before sequencing, the QIAquick Gel Extraction Kit was used to gel-purify the libraries. On the authors' methods: FLASH was used to merge the paired-end reads, and IgBLAST was used to align the reads to IMGT V, D and J germline references. Reads with less than 70% alignment identity to germline references were removed, leaving 11,114,426 reads across the study. CDR3 boundaries, reading frame and productivity were assigned according to IMGT definitions. Clones at or above 1% of reads were defined as highly-expanded clones, and diversity was measured by normalized Shannon entropy. Unpaired two-tailed t-tests were used to test group differences in Shannon entropy. The public reads were reprocessed in TCRdb via fastp at Q25 and MiXCR, keeping in-frame beta chains. One record per CDR3 amino acid sequence lists the most common genes and DNA. These V and J calls rely on TCRdb rather than the paper's analysis. Recorded for this sample are about 290,000 distinct CDR3 sequences; 47% of them occurred a single time. Approximately 14% of the sample lies in the top ten.

V and J lose 6 bases and 7 bases, and a span of 9 bases separates them. The CDR3 has 11 amino acids, counting the end cysteine and phenylalanine. Only the CDR3 region is kept as DNA, spanning 33 bases read in frame from base 1. The germline V gene encodes CDR1 SNHLY and CDR2 FYNNEI. Every diabetic patient fulfilled standard classification criteria for type 1 or type 2 diabetes, and glucose and C-peptide were evaluated using WHO-recommended methods. Exclusion applied to any donor with other autoimmune diseases or infections within the previous four weeks. From each participant, approximately 9.4 milliliters of peripheral blood were collected. LymphoPrep density separation was used to isolate PBMCs. As for this clonotype: Its antigen target is currently unknown. No much larger clone is present one base from it, and per-base qualities are unavailable.

The receptor was derived from a man aged 18 to 35 with type 2 diabetes. Here the chain combines TRBV2 and TRBJ2-5, with a tentative D call of TRBD1 or TRBD2, each matching 5 bases. Sequencing was performed on peripheral blood mononuclear cells (PBMCs). CDR3 reads: CASSWGTTQYF. The DNA is as follows: TGTGCCAGCAGCTGGGGGACGACCCAGTACTTC.